A single count supports the clone carrying this TCR beta chain. The data derive from a study of blood T cell repertoires in COVID-19. Study context: The origin of the acute and convalescent COVID-19 samples was the United States, Italy and Spain. T cells, B-cell-depleted T cells, or PBMCs supplied cDNA or gDNA.

Original methodology: Quantification of nucleated cells was approximated via reference gene primer amplification. Sequencing was performed with immunoSEQ multiplex PCR; in TCRdb, only in-frame clones are kept and a portion is missing. V and J calls and clone size come straight from that table; D and trimming were deduced from the DNA. The table has roughly 76,000 clones, around 84% seen once. The sample comprised peripheral blood. This TCR came from a woman in her 70s with acute or convalescent COVID-19.

The chain's CDR3 is CAISDFITDTQYF. The CDR3 DNA reads TGTGCCATCAGTGATTTTATCACAGATACGCAGTATTTT. The genes are TRBV10-3 and TRBJ2-3; unclear D gene. V dropped 3 bases and J dropped 2 bases, with 6 bases sitting between them. CDR3 length: 13 residues. From germline, CDR1 is ENHRY and CDR2 SYGVKD.